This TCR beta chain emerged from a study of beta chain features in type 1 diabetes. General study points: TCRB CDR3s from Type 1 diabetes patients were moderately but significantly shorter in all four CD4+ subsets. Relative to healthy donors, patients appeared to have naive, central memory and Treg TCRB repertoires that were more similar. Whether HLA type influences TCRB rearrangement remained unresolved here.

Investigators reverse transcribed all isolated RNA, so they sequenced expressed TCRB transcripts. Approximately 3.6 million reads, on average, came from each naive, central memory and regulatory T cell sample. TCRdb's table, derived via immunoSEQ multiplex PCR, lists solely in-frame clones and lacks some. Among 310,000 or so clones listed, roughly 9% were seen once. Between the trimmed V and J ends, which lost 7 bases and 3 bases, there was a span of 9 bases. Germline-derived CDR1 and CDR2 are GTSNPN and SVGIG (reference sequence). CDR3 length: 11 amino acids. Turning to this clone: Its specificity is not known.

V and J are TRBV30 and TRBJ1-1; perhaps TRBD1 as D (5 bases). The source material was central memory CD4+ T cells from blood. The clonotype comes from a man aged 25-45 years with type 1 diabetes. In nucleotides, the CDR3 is TGTGCCTCTTCACAGGACACTGAAGCTTTCTTT. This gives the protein CASSQDTEAFF.